These 20 T cell receptor beta chains were sequenced from one sample in a study of early T cells in non-severe SARS-CoV-2 infection. TCRdb reprocessed the 5' RACE reads with MiXCR, giving one entry per CDR3 protein. The table includes 75,000 to 80,000 distinct CDR3 sequences, around 15% detected once. The material sequenced was whole blood. The receptor source for this set is an adult who was a healthcare worker with PCR-confirmed SARS-CoV-2 infection or an uninfected control (not recorded which).

This chain uses TRBV5-1 with TRBJ2-1; perhaps TRBD1 as D (6 bases). Germline-derived CDR1 and CDR2 are SGHRS and YFSETQ. Trimming removed 6 bases from V and 7 bases from J, with 17 bases in between. The CDR3 loop spans 14 amino acids. CDR3 bases: TGCGCCAGCACCAGTCGCAGGGGTGGGAATGAGCAGTTCTTC. Translating it yields CASTSRRGGNEQFF. Combining the CDR3 with reference TRBV5-1 and TRBJ2-1 gives the whole variable domain KAGVTQTPRYLIKTRGQQVTLSCSPISGHRSVSWYQQTPGQGLQFLFEYFSETQRNKGNFPGRFSGRQFSNSRSEMNVSTLELGDSALYLCASTSRRGGNEQFFGPGTRLTVL.

This clonotype was detected many times. The J gene is TRBJ1-1, the V gene TRBV27, with a weak D call TRBD1 (5 bases). Germline assignment: CDR1 MNHEY and CDR2 SMNVEV (reference sequence). V lost 4 bases and J lost 3, with 9 bases in between. CDR3 length: 13 residues. The CDR3 nucleotides read TGTGCCAGCAGTTGGGGGACCGACACTGAAGCTTTCTTT. Protein sequence: CASSWGTDTEAFF.

J is TRBJ1-1 and V is TRBV4-2; D might be TRBD1 (6 bases). This CDR3 has 14 residues. Trimming pared 0 bases from V and 4 bases from J, leaving 9 bases between. From germline, CDR1 is LGHNA and CDR2 YNFKEQ. The CDR3 DNA reads TGTGCCAGCAGCCAAGATCAGGGGAGCACTGAAGCTTTCTTT. The encoded protein is CASSQDQGSTEAFF.

This clonotype came up a few times. V usage is TRBV7-9 and J usage is TRBJ2-6; TRBD2 might be the D (6 bases). CDR1 is SEHNR, CDR2 FQNEAQ, per germline (reference sequence). There are 17 residues in the CDR3. V was cut by 5 bases and J by 0 bases, with 14 bases left in between. CDR3 protein: CASSPGLVLSGANVLTF. The CDR3, as DNA: TGTGCCAGCAGCCCGGGACTGGTCCTCTCTGGGGCCAACGTCCTGACTTTC.

This clonotype came up a few times. The V gene is TRBV5-1, the J gene TRBJ2-5; D perhaps matches TRBD1 (5 bases). CDR3 size: 15 residues. Germline lookup yields CDR1 SGHRS and CDR2 YFSETQ. Deletions cut 0 bases from V and 2 bases from J, with 11 bases between. The CDR3 DNA follows: TGCGCCAGCAGCTTGGTCGCCAGGGCTCAAGAGACCCAGTACTTC. Translation: CASSLVARAQETQYF. Combining the CDR3 with reference TRBV5-1 and TRBJ2-5 gives the whole variable domain KAGVTQTPRYLIKTRGQQVTLSCSPISGHRSVSWYQQTPGQGLQFLFEYFSETQRNKGNFPGRFSGRQFSNSRSEMNVSTLELGDSALYLCASSLVARAQETQYFGPGTRLLVL.

The J gene is TRBJ2-7, the V gene TRBV5-6, with a possible D match to TRBD1 (6 bases). This CDR3 contains 13 residues. With 0 bases removed from V and 3 bases from J, the gap between germline ends came to 7 bases. The germline CDR1 and CDR2 sequences are SGHDT and YYEEEE. The CDR3 nucleotides are TGTGCCAGCAGCTTGGTGGACAGCTACGAGCAGTACTTC. The encoded protein is CASSLVDSYEQYF.

V usage is TRBV7-2 and J usage is TRBJ2-7; maybe TRBD1 (6 bases). CDR1 is SGHTA and CDR2 is FQGNSA in the germline V gene. Deletions cut 5 bases from V and 5 bases from J, with 19 bases between. CDR3 length: 15 residues. CDR3 bases: TGTGCCAGCAGCCCTGGGGGTACAGGGTCTCACGAGCAGTACTTC. It translates to CASSPGGTGSHEQYF.

This clonotype came up a few times. V usage is TRBV5-4 and J usage is TRBJ1-1; 9 nucleotides agree with TRBD1. J was trimmed by 6 bases and V by 1 base; bases with no gene match: 4. The germline gives CDR1 SGHNT, CDR2 YYREEE (reference sequence). There are 14 residues in the CDR3. The CDR3 nucleotides are TGTGCCAGCAGCTTGACAGGGGGCTTGGCTGAAGCTTTCTTT. Amino acids: CASSLTGGLAEAFF.

In its sample, this clonotype was seen a few times. The V gene is TRBV12-3 or TRBV12-4, the J gene TRBJ2-2; D is unresolved. The CDR3 length is 16 residues. The germline V and J ends were trimmed by 3 bases and 3 bases, with 14 bases remaining between them. For the CDR3, the DNA is TGTGCCAGCAGTTTTTTACCCAAGTCGCACACCGGGGAGCTGTTTTTT. It is translated as CASSFLPKSHTGELFF.

The chain has TRBV28 and TRBJ1-5; D not resolved. The V and J ends lost 3 bases and 11 bases respectively, with 8 bases between them. Germline lookup yields CDR1 MDHEN and CDR2 SYDVKM. The CDR3 contains 11 residues. CDR3 region: CASSLKLAQHF. In DNA, the CDR3 is TGTGCCAGCAGTTTGAAACTGGCCCAGCATTTT.

This clonotype showed up just a few times. The chain recombines TRBV18 with TRBJ1-3, with a possible D match to TRBD1 (6 bases). V was shortened by 5 bases and J by 2 bases, with 10 bases between the two germline ends. This CDR3 comprises 14 residues. Germline CDR1 reads KGHSH; CDR2 reads LQKENI. The CDR3 region is CASSSNRAGNTIYF. CDR3 DNA: TGTGCCAGCTCATCAAACAGGGCTGGAAACACCATATATTTT.

The V gene is TRBV6-5, the J gene TRBJ1-1; 7 bases map to TRBD1. Germline CDR1 reads MNHEY; CDR2 reads SVGAGI. Trimming at V came to 2 bases and at J to 11 bases, leaving 8 bases not matched to a gene. CDR3 size: 13 residues. CDR3 protein: CASSYVEGAWAFF. CDR3 coding DNA: TGTGCCAGCAGTTACGTGGAGGGGGCGTGGGCTTTCTTT.

This chain links TRBV28 with TRBJ1-2; unclear D gene. CDR3 length equals 12 residues. The V end was cut by 6 bases, the J end by 4 bases, with 9 bases between. CDR1 and CDR2 from the germline V gene are MDHEN and SYDVKM. CDR3 DNA: TGTGCCAGCAGACCCTCAGGCTATGGCTACACCTTC. Residues: CASRPSGYGYTF.

This clonotype was seen a handful of times. V is TRBV7-2 and J is TRBJ2-3, with D uncertain. CDR1 SGHTA and CDR2 FQGNSA come from the germline V gene. V lost 6 bases and J 4 bases, leaving 11 bases between the germline ends. The CDR3 runs 13 residues. In nucleotides, the CDR3 is TGTGCCAGCAGTCTAAGAGTGGCAGATACGCAGTATTTT. Translation: CASSLRVADTQYF.

The rearrangement uses TRBV10-3 and TRBJ2-7; D gene uncertain. Germline values: CDR1 ENHRY, CDR2 SYGVKD. Trimming removed 2 bases from V and 1 base from J, with 6 bases in between. The CDR3 covers 13 residues. This CDR3 reads CAISEVQSYEQYF. CDR3 nucleotides: TGTGCCATCAGTGAGGTCCAGTCCTACGAGCAGTACTTC.

Here the CDR3 reads CASSPDSEWETQYF. In DNA, the CDR3 is TGTGCCAGCAGCCCGGACTCCGAGTGGGAGACCCAGTACTTC. The chain couples TRBV7-2 to TRBJ2-5; D possibly corresponds to TRBD2 (5 bases). The CDR3 runs to 14 residues. V was trimmed by 5 bases and J by 5 bases, leaving 15 bases between them. Germline assignment: CDR1 SGHTA and CDR2 FQGNSA.

This chain joins TRBV30 and TRBJ1-1; 9 nucleotides agree with TRBD1. The CDR3 spans 19 residues. The germline V gene has CDR1 GTSNPN and CDR2 SVGIG (reference sequence). V lost 2 bases and J lost 2; bases outside the gene matches: 18. The CDR3 sequence is CAWSSSWGTGGPLNTEAFF. The CDR3, as DNA: TGTGCCTGGAGTTCAAGCTGGGGTACAGGGGGCCCCTTAAACACTGAAGCTTTCTTT.

V is TRBV2 and J is TRBJ2-7; 9 bases are shared with TRBD1. Germline-derived CDR1 and CDR2 are SNHLY and FYNNEI. The junction had 9 bases not matched to a gene; V was cut back by 3 bases and J by 6 bases. The CDR3 is made up of 15 amino acids. The CDR3 loop reads CASSDPTGGFLEQYF. CDR3 DNA: TGTGCCAGCAGTGACCCGACAGGGGGGTTTCTCGAGCAGTACTTC. Full variable domain (rest looked up from reference TRBV2 and TRBJ2-7): EPEVTQTPSHQVTQMGQEVILRCVPISNHLYFYWYRQILGQKVEFLVSFYNNEISEKSEIFDDQFSVERPDGSNFTLKIRSTKLEDSAMYFCASSDPTGGFLEQYFGPGTRLTVT.

The chain carries TRBV15 and TRBJ1-1; D not resolved. V was cut by 5 bases and J by 3 bases, with 10 bases left in between. The germline V gene has CDR1 LNHNV and CDR2 YYDKDF (reference sequence). This CDR3 contains 13 residues. CDR3: CATSVDGHTEAFF. The CDR3 bases are TGTGCCACCAGCGTAGACGGACACACTGAAGCTTTCTTT.

The table lists this clonotype with many counts. The chain couples TRBV7-6 to TRBJ2-3, with TRBD1 as a possible D gene (5 bases). Germline CDR1 and CDR2: SGHVS and FNYEAQ. Trimming stripped 0 bases from V and 0 bases from J, with 7 bases between. This CDR3 contains 15 residues. CDR3 region: CASSLARASTDTQYF. As DNA, the CDR3 is TGTGCCAGCAGCTTAGCCAGGGCCAGCACAGATACGCAGTATTTT.